A single sample is the source of the 18 T cell receptor beta chains below, sequenced in a study of T cell responses to AZD1222 COVID-19 vaccine. Assay used: immunoSEQ multiplex PCR; TCRdb lists only in-frame clones, some missing. Among 95,000 to 110,000 clones listed, over 70% were seen once. The input for sequencing was peripheral blood, taken on day 0 of AZD1222 vaccination. These receptors were collected from an adult in good health.

The chain joins TRBV2 to TRBJ1-2; D is uncertain. V was trimmed by 3 bases and J by 8 bases, leaving 4 bases between them. This CDR3 region has 10 residues. Germline lookup yields CDR1 SNHLY and CDR2 FYNNEI. The CDR3 protein is CASSEGGYTF. The DNA for the CDR3 is TGTGCCAGCAGTGAGGGGGGCTACACCTTC.

The chain combines TRBV6-5 with TRBJ1-2, with D perhaps TRBD1 (6 bases). The CDR3 spans 13 residues. With 4 bases removed from V and 4 bases from J, the gap between germline ends came to 10 bases. In germline, CDR1 is MNHEY, CDR2 SVGAGI. The CDR3, as DNA: TGTGCCAGCAGTTTACAGGGAGCCTATGGCTACACCTTC. Translated: CASSLQGAYGYTF.

The chain recombines TRBV3-1 (or the pseudogene TRBV3-2) with TRBJ2-7; TRBD1 might be the D (6 bases). Trimming stripped 2 bases from V and 7 bases from J, with 15 bases between. The CDR3 is 14 amino acids. The germline gives CDR1 LGHDT, CDR2 YNNKEL (reference sequence). The CDR3 is CASSQHRSRGEQYF. In nucleotides, the CDR3 is TGTGCCAGCAGCCAACACAGGTCGAGGGGGGAGCAGTACTTC.

The CDR3 nucleotides read TGTGCCAGCAGCTTAGATCTAGCTACCCAAGAGACCCAGTACTTC. Translating it yields CASSLDLATQETQYF. V and J are TRBV7-2 and TRBJ2-5, with a tentative D call TRBD2 (5 bases). V shed 1 base and J shed 1 base, with 10 bases lying between them. In germline, CDR1 is SGHTA, CDR2 FQGNSA. The CDR3 totals 15 residues.

This clone was counted between two and nine times. The chain recombines TRBV12-2 with TRBJ2-3; the tabulated D call, TRBD2, remains unverified against the DNA. TRBV12-2 has pseudogene status. The CDR3 spans 15 residues. CDR3 in amino acids: CASRRLAANTDTQYF. DNA for the CDR3: TGTGCAAGTCGCCGACTAGCGGCAAACACAGATACGCAGTATTTT.

V gene TRBV6-6 combines with J gene TRBJ1-3; D is ambiguous. The V and J ends lost 7 bases and 4 bases respectively, with 8 bases between them. CDR3 length: 12 amino acids. CDR1 and CDR2 from the germline V gene are MNHNY and SVGAGI (reference sequence). The CDR3 nucleotides are TGTGCCAGCAATCTCGCCGGAAACACCATATATTTT. This sequence encodes CASNLAGNTIYF.

The gene calls are TRBV6-5 and TRBJ1-2; 11 nucleotides align to TRBD1. The V and J ends lost 6 bases and 7 bases, in that order; junction bases with no gene match: 7. CDR1 MNHEY and CDR2 SVGAGI come from the germline V gene. The CDR3 has 14 amino acids. The CDR3 is CASRTGQGAGGYTF. CDR3 DNA sequence: TGTGCCAGCAGAACCGGACAGGGGGCGGGTGGCTACACCTTC.

The chain combines TRBV2 with TRBJ2-7; 8 bases are shared with TRBD1. The ends lost 6 bases at V and 5 bases at J; junction bases unmatched: 9. From germline, CDR1 is SNHLY and CDR2 FYNNEI. The CDR3 loop spans 14 amino acids. The CDR3 sequence is CASSADRGYHEQYF. The DNA of the CDR3 is TGTGCCAGCAGCGCTGACAGGGGTTACCACGAGCAGTACTTC.

V usage is TRBV6-5 and J usage is TRBJ1-1; D call uncertain. Germline values: CDR1 MNHEY, CDR2 SVGAGI. With 8 bases removed from V and 0 bases from J, the gap between germline ends came to 16 bases. CDR3 length: 15 amino acids. CDR3 sequence (DNA): TGTGCCAGCTTCTATAGAGGGCGGATGAACACTGAAGCTTTCTTT. Protein sequence: CASFYRGRMNTEAFF.

The chain carries TRBV30 and TRBJ2-3; weak D call: TRBD2 (7 bases). The CDR3 contains 14 residues. Germline values: CDR1 GTSNPN, CDR2 SVGIG (reference sequence). Trimming took 0 bases from V and 6 from J, leaving 13 bases between them. The CDR3 DNA follows: TGTGCCTGGAGTGTTCTAGGGGGGGCGGATACGCAGTATTTT. Translating it yields CAWSVLGGADTQYF.

The chain uses TRBV7-2 and TRBJ2-1, with a possible D match to TRBD2 (6 bases). Germline CDR1 is SGHTA and CDR2 is FQGNSA. The V end lost 4 bases, the J end lost 8 bases, and 15 bases lay between the germline ends. The CDR3 has 14 residues. DNA for the CDR3: TGTGCCAGCAGCTCGGGGGTGGGGAAACATGAGCAGTTCTTC. Translating gives CASSSGVGKHEQFF.

The table lists this clone with a count of one. The chain employs TRBV9 and TRBJ1-6; no definite D call. The germline V gene has CDR1 SGDLS and CDR2 YYNGEE. The CDR3 runs to 16 residues. The ends were cut back, 3 bases at V and 0 bases at J, with 10 bases in the middle. This chain's CDR3 is CASSAGESSYNSPLHF. The CDR3 nucleotides are TGTGCCAGCAGCGCTGGGGAGAGCTCCTATAATTCACCCCTCCACTTT.

This sequence joins TRBV6-5 and TRBJ1-2; D not certain. The CDR3 length is 13 residues. Germline assignment: CDR1 MNHEY and CDR2 SVGAGI. The germline V and J ends were trimmed by 7 bases and 5 bases, with 14 bases remaining between them. The DNA for the CDR3 is TGTGCCAGCACCCTGATAGATGGGTATGGCTACACCTTC. This codes for CASTLIDGYGYTF.

This clone appeared once. The rearrangement uses TRBV3-1 (or the pseudogene TRBV3-2) and TRBJ1-2, with 10 bases matching TRBD1. This CDR3 region has 15 residues. With V trimmed by 4 bases and J by 2 bases, 4 bases remained unmatched. Germline CDR1 is LGHDT and CDR2 is YNNKEL (reference sequence). In DNA form, the CDR3 reads TGTGCCAGCAGCCCCCGGACAGGGGGAAACTATGGCTACACCTTC. Its protein product is CASSPRTGGNYGYTF.

The V call is TRBV28, the J call TRBJ2-7, with TRBD1 matching 9 bases. The CDR3 has 15 residues. Germline CDR1 is MDHEN and CDR2 is SYDVKM. V was clipped by 6 bases and J by 3 bases; unmatched bases: 9. For the CDR3, the DNA is TGTGCCAGCAGGGCGACAGGGGGAGGGGGCTACGAGCAGTACTTC. It is translated as CASRATGGGGYEQYF. The variable domain in full, completed from reference TRBV28 and TRBJ2-7, reads DVKVTQSSRYLVKRTGEKVFLECVQDMDHENMFWYRQDPGLGLRLIYFSYDVKMKEKGDIPEGYSVSREKKERFSLILESASTNQTSMYLCASRATGGGGYEQYFGPGTRLTVT.

The J gene is TRBJ2-7, the V gene TRBV5-6, with D unresolved. V shed 4 bases and J shed 3 bases, with 5 bases lying between them. Germline loops: CDR1 SGHDT, CDR2 YYEEEE. This CDR3 spans 11 amino acids. CDR3 nucleotides: TGTGCCAGCAGCCAGGACTACGAGCAGTACTTC. As protein: CASSQDYEQYF.

This chain connects TRBV28 to TRBJ1-2, with 9 bases lining up with TRBD1. CDR3 length: 13 amino acids. CDR1 is MDHEN and CDR2 is SYDVKM in the germline V gene. The V segment lost 10 bases and the J segment 7 bases; nucleotides outside the gene matches: 10. As DNA, the CDR3 is TGTGCCACCACCGGACAGGGGTTTTTTGGCTACACCTTC. Protein sequence: CATTGQGFFGYTF.

V gene TRBV19 combines with J gene TRBJ2-1; D gene unclear. Per germline, CDR1 LNHDA and CDR2 SQIVND (reference sequence). The CDR3 spans 15 residues. V was clipped by 5 bases and J by 4 bases, with 15 bases between them. Here the CDR3 DNA reads TGTGCCAGTAGTTCCCAGACTGGGAATTACAATGAGCAGTTCTTC. Protein product: CASSSQTGNYNEQFF. Full variable domain (outside the CDR3, taken from reference TRBV19 and TRBJ2-1): DGGITQSPKYLFRKEGQNVTLSCEQNLNHDAMYWYRQDPGQGLRLIYYSQIVNDFQKGDIAEGYSVSREKKESFPLTVTSAQKNPTAFYLCASSSQTGNYNEQFFGPGTRLTVL.